This TCR beta chain came from a study of blood T cell repertoires in COVID-19. Study background: T cells, B-cell-depleted T cells, or PBMCs supplied cDNA or gDNA.

Per the germline V gene, CDR1 is WSHSY and CDR2 is SAAADI. Trimming cost V 4 bases and J 0 bases, with 6 bases left between them. The CDR3 runs 13 residues. Repertoires were generated with immunoSEQ multiplex PCR, while TCRdb's copy carries only in-frame clones and drops some. The table records approximately 210,000 clones, just over 85% of them present only once. The sequence was obtained from a man aged 45 to 65 with COVID-19, enrolled during active disease. The chain couples TRBV10-2 to TRBJ1-1; D is unclear. The specimen was peripheral blood. CDR3 residues: CASSVEVNTEAFF. The CDR3 nucleotides are TGCGCCAGCAGTGTCGAGGTGAACACTGAAGCTTTCTTT.